These 19 T cell receptor beta chains were all obtained from the same sample, sequenced in a study of tissue T cells after allogeneic stem cell transplantation. Sequenced by immunoSEQ multiplex PCR; TCRdb stores in-frame clones only, minus some. The top ten clones hold over 7% of a sample with about 6,600 clones, 45% to 50% of them seen once. Time point defined: mouse harvest day 7 after allogeneic transplant. Each mouse received 10^7 T-cell-depleted marrow cells plus 10^6 splenic CD5+ T cells by tail vein. Sequenced material: lymph node tissue. Receptor source: a female BALB/c mouse given C57BL/6 T cells with graft-versus-host disease after an allogeneic hematopoietic cell transplant.

Relative to its sample, this clone is medium-sized. Mouse germline and gene names are used. The read comes to an end 1 residue before the CDR3 does, leaving the germline J gene to fill in the end. The chain carries TRBV2 and TRBJ2-7, with D perhaps matching TRBD2 (5 bases). Trimming cost V 2 bases and J 0 bases, with 8 bases left between them. From germline, CDR1 is LGHNA and CDR2 YSYQKL. The CDR3 contains 14 residues. The CDR3 DNA, read in part, is TGTGCCAGCAGCCAACGACTGAGCTCCTATGAACAGTAC. This codes for CASSQRLSSYEQY. The CDR3 as a whole reads CASSQRLSSYEQYF.

This clone is judged medium-sized (0.01 to 0.1%). Gene names follow the mouse nomenclature. CDR3 protein: CASSQERGYEQYF. CDR3 bases read: TGTGCCAGCAGCCAAGAAAGAGGGTATGAACAGTAC. This chain connects TRBV5 to TRBJ2-7; D is unclear. The read ends 1 residue early relative to the CDR3; the germline J gene fills the gap. V was cut by 0 bases and J by 4 bases, with 7 bases left in between. Germline V gene sequence: CDR1 LGHNA, CDR2 YNLKQL (reference sequence). This CDR3 has 13 residues.

This clone was counted a few times. Genes here carry mouse names. The read ends 1 residue shy of where the CDR3 ends; the end is completed using the germline J gene. The chain joins TRBV12-2 to TRBJ2-3, with D perhaps TRBD1 (7 bases). The CDR3 consists of 14 residues. V lost 2 bases to trimming and J lost 0 bases, with 8 bases between them. The germline gives CDR1 SGHLS, CDR2 HYDKME. The CDR3 protein is CASSQGASAETLYF. The part of the CDR3 DNA that was read is TGTGCCAGCTCTCAGGGGGCGAGTGCAGAAACGCTGTAT.

Notes on this clone: Genes here carry mouse names. The read is 1 residue too short to cover the CDR3 end, so that end is filled in from the germline J gene. The gene calls are TRBV12-2 and TRBJ2-7; 9 bases map to TRBD2. V dropped 0 bases and J dropped 2; count of bases not matched to a gene: 1. The germline gives CDR1 SGHLS, CDR2 HYDKME. This CDR3 spans 14 amino acids. CDR3 bases read: TGTGCCAGCTCTCTCGACTGGGGGCCCTATGAACAGTAC. Translating gives CASSLDWGPYEQY. The entire CDR3 protein is CASSLDWGPYEQYF. The full variable domain, in which reference TRBV12-2 and TRBJ2-7 provide the parts outside the CDR3, is NSGVVQSPRYIIKGKGERSILKCIPISGHLSVAWYQQTQGQELKFFIQHYDKMERDKGNLPSRFSVQQFDDYHSEMNMSALELEDSAVYFCASSLDWGPYEQYFGPGTRLTVL.

This clone is medium-sized (0.01 to 0.1%) within its sample. Mouse gene names apply. Sequencing ends 1 residue short of the CDR3 end; the germline J gene provides the rest. The gene calls are TRBV31 and TRBJ2-1, with TRBD2 matching over 12 bases. V was pared by 0 bases and J by 6 bases, with 3 bases of the junction left unmatched. The CDR3 spans 15 residues. Germline V CDR1 and CDR2: GKSSPN, SITVG. The DNA read from the CDR3 is TGTGCCTGGAGTCTGGGGACTGGGGGGTTTGCTGAGCAGTTC. It yields the protein CAWSLGTGGFAEQF. The entire CDR3 sequence reads CAWSLGTGGFAEQFF.

This clone has only a few counts. Germline and genes here are mouse. The CDR3 end falls 1 residue outside the read, so it is completed with the germline J gene. The gene calls are TRBV12-1 and TRBJ2-7; 11 bases are a match to TRBD2. The CDR3 totals 14 residues. Germline V lookup: CDR1 SGHSN, CDR2 HYEKVE. After removal of 2 bases from V and 4 bases from J, the junction contained 3 bases not matched to a gene. This chain's CDR3 is CASSPGTGGYEQYF. Partial CDR3 DNA: TGTGCCAGCTCTCCCGGGACTGGGGGTTATGAACAGTAC.

Note on this clone: Gene and germline names: mouse. Read coverage stops 1 residue before the CDR3 terminus; the germline J gene supplies the remainder. This chain links TRBV12-1 with TRBJ2-3; 8 bases fit TRBD2. CDR3 length: 15 amino acids. Germline CDR1 SGHSN, CDR2 HYEKVE. With 0 bases clipped from V and 0 bases from J, the junction kept 1 base outside the gene matches. CDR3 protein: CASSLDWGSAETLYF. The sequenced part of the CDR3 DNA is TGTGCCAGCTCTCTCGACTGGGGTAGTGCAGAAACGCTGTAT.

Concerning this clone itself: Each gene name is a mouse one. The CDR3 is cut off 1 residue early in the read; its end comes from the germline J gene. The chain has TRBV13-1 and TRBJ2-7, with TRBD2 matching 7 bases. Germline V gene lookup returns CDR1 NSHNY and CDR2 SYGAGN. This CDR3 is 11 amino acids long. After removal of 3 bases from V and 7 bases from J, the junction contained 1 base not matched to a gene. CDR3 protein: CASSGGGEQYF. CDR3 DNA, as far as it was read: TGTGCCAGCAGTGGGGGGGGGGAACAGTAC.

Worth noting for this clone: The germline and genes are mouse ones. The read ends 1 residue before the CDR3 terminus; that terminus is restored from the germline J gene. The chain has TRBV13-1 and TRBJ1-3; no firm D call. The germline CDR1 and CDR2 sequences are NSHNY and SYGAGN. CDR3 length: 14 residues. The germline V and J ends were trimmed by 2 bases and 0 bases, with 6 bases remaining between them. CDR3 loop: CASSESLSGNTLYF. The CDR3 DNA, read in part, is TGTGCCAGCAGTGAGAGTCTTTCTGGAAATACGCTCTAT.

With regard to this clone: Mouse names are used for the genes. The sequenced fragment ends 1 residue before the CDR3 boundary, so the rest is inferred from the germline J gene. The chain is built from TRBV16 and TRBJ2-7; TRBD2 matches 13 bases. V lost 5 bases and J lost 7; bases outside the gene matches: 8. The CDR3 covers 15 residues. Germline V gene lookup returns CDR1 SGHSA and CDR2 FRNQAP. The DNA read from the CDR3 is TGTGCAAGCAGCCGGACTGGGGGGGCGCTTGGCGAACAGTAC. Translating it yields CASSRTGGALGEQY. The full CDR3 protein reads CASSRTGGALGEQYF.

This clone is labeled large. Gene names are the mouse ones. The CDR3 end falls 1 residue outside the read, so it is completed with the germline J gene. This chain connects TRBV13-1 to TRBJ2-7; D is uncertain. There are 13 residues in the CDR3. Trimming removed 0 bases from V and 3 bases from J, with 7 bases in between. CDR1 NSHNY and CDR2 SYGAGN come from the germline V gene. The CDR3 is CASSDEASYEQYF. The CDR3 DNA, read in part, is TGTGCCAGCAGTGATGAGGCCAGCTATGAACAGTAC.

This clone was seen a few times. All gene names here are mouse names. The CDR3 is cut off 1 residue early in the read; its end comes from the germline J gene. This chain connects TRBV31 to TRBJ2-5; 7 bases fit TRBD2. Germline V gene sequence: CDR1 GKSSPN, CDR2 SITVG. The V and J ends lost 0 bases and 3 bases, in that order; junction bases with no gene match: 3. This CDR3 has 14 amino acids. The CDR3 bases that were read are TGTGCCTGGAGTCTAGGCTGGGGGCAAGACACCCAGTAC. Its translation is CAWSLGWGQDTQY. The whole CDR3 sequence is CAWSLGWGQDTQYF.

In regard to this clone: Genes and germline are mouse. The same CDR3 arises from other DNA sequences in this sample as well. The CDR3 region is CASSLGLGSAETLYF. The covered CDR3 bases are TGTGCCAGCAGTCTGGGACTGGGGAGTGCAGAAACGCTGTAT. The gene calls are TRBV26 and TRBJ2-3; 9 positions match TRBD2. The missing CDR3 end, 1 residue past where the read stops, is filled in from the germline J gene. V lost 2 bases to trimming and J lost 0 bases; unmatched junction nucleotides: 0. The CDR3 runs 15 residues. Germline CDR1 reads KGHPV; CDR2 reads FQNQEV (reference sequence).

As regards this clone: Mouse gene names apply. The read ends 1 residue before the CDR3 terminus; that terminus is restored from the germline J gene. This chain connects TRBV1 to TRBJ2-1; 12 bases are a match to TRBD2. Germline V gene lookup returns CDR1 NSQYPW and CDR2 LRSPGD (reference sequence). V lost 4 bases and J lost 5; bases outside the gene matches: 3. The CDR3 spans 15 residues. Partial CDR3 DNA: TGCACCTGCAGTGGACTGGGGGGGCGGAATGCTGAGCAGTTC. Its translation: CTCSGLGGRNAEQF. The complete CDR3 protein is CTCSGLGGRNAEQFF.

About this clone: Here the gene names and germline are mouse. The read finishes 1 residue shy of the CDR3 end, and the germline J gene is used to complete it. The rearrangement joins TRBV23 to TRBJ2-3; TRBD2 is the table's D call and was not checked against the DNA. CDR1 is KGHTA and CDR2 is FQNQQP in the germline V gene. The CDR3 spans 17 residues. This CDR3 reads CSSSQSVGGPSAETLYF. The DNA read from the CDR3 is TGCTCCAGCAGTCAATCGGTGGGGGGTCCTAGTGCAGAAACGCTGTAT.

This clone was seen just once. Gene names are the mouse ones. The read comes to an end 1 residue before the CDR3 does, leaving the germline J gene to fill in the end. J is TRBJ2-3 and V is TRBV12-2; 8 nucleotides agree with TRBD2. In germline, CDR1 is SGHLS, CDR2 HYDKME. Germline trimming cut 0 bases from V and 0 bases from J; bases unmatched to any gene: 4. The CDR3 length is 16 residues. The CDR3 region is CASSLEGGASAETLYF. The covered CDR3 bases are TGTGCCAGCTCTCTCGAAGGGGGGGCTAGTGCAGAAACGCTGTAT.

Note on this clone: The gene names here belong to mouse. The read halts 1 residue ahead of the CDR3 end, with the missing end drawn from the germline J gene. The V call is TRBV23, the J call TRBJ2-5. Germline V gives CDR1 KGHTA, CDR2 FQNQQP. The CDR3 consists of 13 residues. The part of the CDR3 DNA that was read is TGCTCCAGCAGTCAATCGAGGGAGGGCACCCAGTAC. Protein: CSSSQSREGTQY. The entire CDR3 is CSSSQSREGTQYF.

This clone rates as medium-sized. Each gene name is a mouse one. The CDR3 extends 1 residue past the end of the read, so its final part is completed from the germline J gene. J is TRBJ2-7 and V is TRBV19; 10 bases align to TRBD2. Germline loops: CDR1 FNHDT, CDR2 SITEND (reference sequence). The J segment lost 0 bases and the V segment lost 5 bases, leaving 5 bases of the junction unmatched. The CDR3 contains 15 residues. The CDR3 reads CASSPGLGSSYEQYF. Partial CDR3 DNA: TGTGCCAGCAGCCCGGGACTGGGGAGCTCCTATGAACAGTAC.

This clone counts as medium-sized. Gene labels here are mouse ones. The observed sequence ends 1 residue before the CDR3 terminus, with the missing tail filled in from the germline J gene. The V and J genes are TRBV17 and TRBJ1-2; D is uncertain. CDR3 length: 13 residues. The germline CDR1 and CDR2 sequences are MNHDT and YYDKIL. The V gene lost 2 bases and the J gene lost 0 bases, with 4 bases spanning the gap. CDR3 residues: CASSRTANSDYTF. The sequenced part of the CDR3 DNA is TGTGCTAGCAGTAGAACAGCAAACTCCGACTACACC.